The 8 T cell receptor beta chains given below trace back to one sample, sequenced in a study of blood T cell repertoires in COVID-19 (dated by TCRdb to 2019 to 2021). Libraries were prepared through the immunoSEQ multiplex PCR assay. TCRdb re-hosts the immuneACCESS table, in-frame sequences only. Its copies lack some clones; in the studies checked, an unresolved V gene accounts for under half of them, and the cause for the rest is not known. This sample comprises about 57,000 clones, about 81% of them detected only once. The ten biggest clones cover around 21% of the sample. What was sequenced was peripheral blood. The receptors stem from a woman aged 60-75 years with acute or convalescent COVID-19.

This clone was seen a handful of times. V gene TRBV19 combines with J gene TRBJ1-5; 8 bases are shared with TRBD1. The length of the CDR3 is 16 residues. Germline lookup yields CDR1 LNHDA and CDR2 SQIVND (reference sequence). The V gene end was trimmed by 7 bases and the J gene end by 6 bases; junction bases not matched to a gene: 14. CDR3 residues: CASKMGDRGRPQPQHF. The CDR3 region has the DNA TGTGCCAGTAAGATGGGAGACAGGGGTCGGCCTCAGCCCCAGCATTTT.

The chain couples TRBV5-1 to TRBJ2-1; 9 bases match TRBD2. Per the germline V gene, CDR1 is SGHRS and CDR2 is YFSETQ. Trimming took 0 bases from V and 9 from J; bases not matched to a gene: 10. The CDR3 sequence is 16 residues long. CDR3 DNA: TGCGCCAGCAGCTTGGATGTCGGCGGGGGGGCGAGTGAGCAGTTCTTC. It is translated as CASSLDVGGGASEQFF.

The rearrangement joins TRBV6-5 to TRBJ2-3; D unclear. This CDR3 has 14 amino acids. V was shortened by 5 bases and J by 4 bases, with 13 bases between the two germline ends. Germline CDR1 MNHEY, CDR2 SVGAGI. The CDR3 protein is CASSTGSSADTQYF. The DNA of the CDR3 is TGTGCCAGCAGTACTGGTAGTTCGGCAGATACGCAGTATTTT.

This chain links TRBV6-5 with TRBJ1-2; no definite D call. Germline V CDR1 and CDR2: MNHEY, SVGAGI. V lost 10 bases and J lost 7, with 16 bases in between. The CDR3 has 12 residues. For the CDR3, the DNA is TGTGCCACCCCACGTCGGGTTGGTGGCTACACCTTC. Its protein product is CATPRRVGGYTF.

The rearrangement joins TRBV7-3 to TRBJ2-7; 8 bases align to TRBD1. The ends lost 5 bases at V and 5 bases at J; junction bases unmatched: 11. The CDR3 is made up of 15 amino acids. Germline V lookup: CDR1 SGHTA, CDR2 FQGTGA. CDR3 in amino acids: CASSPDRGGFNEQYF. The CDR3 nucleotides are TGTGCCAGCAGCCCAGACAGGGGTGGTTTTAACGAGCAGTACTTC.

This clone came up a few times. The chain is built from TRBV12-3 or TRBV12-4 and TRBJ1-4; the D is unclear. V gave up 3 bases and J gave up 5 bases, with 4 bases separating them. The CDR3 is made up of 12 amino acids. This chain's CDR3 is CASSFGNEKLFF. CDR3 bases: TGTGCCAGCAGTTTCGGGAATGAAAAACTGTTTTTT.

CDR3 nucleotides: TGTGCCGGACGAGGGACAGAGAACACCGGGGAGCTGTTTTTT. Protein sequence: CAGRGTENTGELFF. This sequence joins TRBV7-6 and TRBJ2-2, with 7 bases matching TRBD1. Looked up from germline, CDR1 is SGHVS and CDR2 is FNYEAQ. This CDR3 has 14 residues. With 11 bases clipped from V and 1 base from J, the junction kept 7 bases outside the gene matches.

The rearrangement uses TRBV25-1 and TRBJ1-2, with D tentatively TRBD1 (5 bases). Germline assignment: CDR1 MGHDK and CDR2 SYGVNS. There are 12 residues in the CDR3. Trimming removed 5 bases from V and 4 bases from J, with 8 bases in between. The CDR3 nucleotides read TGTGCCAGCAGTAGGGACTTCTATGGCTACACCTTC. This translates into CASSRDFYGYTF.